This TCR beta chain was observed in a study of T cells in Graves' hyperthyroidism and ophthalmopathy. The overall study: Upon initial diagnosis and before any treatment, peripheral blood was collected.

Calling Graves' hyperthyroidism stable meant ophthalmopathy did not progress within 18 months. For the diagnoses, clinical symptoms, serum thyroxine and TRAb, thyroid ultrasound and orbital computed tomography were used. This clonotype was seen only a few times. Using RNA transcripts as the source, TCR beta CDR3 regions were amplified. In the first-round RT-PCR of the TCR CDR3, the HTBI primer set was used. A single record per CDR3 protein comes from TCRdb applying MiXCR to the multiplex PCR reads. The sample contains 800,000 or so distinct CDR3 sequences, more than 30% of which appear only once. This CDR3 contains 14 residues. With 5 bases clipped from V and 11 bases from J, the junction kept 11 bases outside the gene matches.

This chain links TRBV12-3 or TRBV12-4 with TRBJ1-5; 8 bases are a match to TRBD1. This clonotype was obtained from a man in his late teens or twenties with Graves' hyperthyroidism. Material for sequencing was blood. The CDR3 nucleotides read TGTGCCAGCAGTATTCCCGACAGGGGAGGAGCCCAGCATTTT. This codes for CASSIPDRGGAQHF.